One sample yielded the 13 T cell receptor beta chains listed below, sequenced in a study of control samples from healthy donors and cancer patients. Here immunoSEQ multiplex PCR was the method, and the copy in TCRdb shows in-frame clones only, minus some. The sample contains more than 60,000 clones, almost 90% of which appear only once. Sequenced input: PBMCs. These receptors were obtained from a man aged 55 to 69 with colorectal cancer.

This chain connects TRBV29-1 to TRBJ2-3, with TRBD2 identical over 9 bases. V gave up 1 base and J gave up 5 bases; unmatched junction bases: 10. Germline assignment: CDR1 SQVTM and CDR2 ANQGSEA. The CDR3 runs to 16 residues. The chain's CDR3 is CSVEGLEAGGVDTQYF. As DNA, the CDR3 is TGCAGCGTTGAAGGGTTAGAGGCGGGGGGGGTAGATACGCAGTATTTT.

This clone was recorded only once. The chain's CDR3 is CASSSGGGELFF. DNA of the CDR3: TGTGCCAGCAGCTCGGGAGGAGGGGAGCTGTTTTTT. This chain joins TRBV7-9 and TRBJ2-2; 7 bases map to TRBD2. In germline, CDR1 is SEHNR, CDR2 FQNEAQ (reference sequence). The junction had 1 base not matched to a gene; V was cut back by 4 bases and J by 8 bases. The CDR3 has 12 amino acids. The entire variable domain, with the rest obtained from reference TRBV7-9 and TRBJ2-2, is as follows: DTGVSQNPRHKITKRGQNVTFRCDPISEHNRLYWYRQTLGQGPEFLTYFQNEAQLEKSRLLSDRFSAERPKGSFSTLEIQRTEQGDSAMYLCASSSGGGELFFGEGSRLTVL.

The rearrangement joins TRBV5-1 to TRBJ2-7; 12 positions match TRBD2. Germline CDR1 reads SGHRS; CDR2 reads YFSETQ. V lost 0 bases to trimming and J lost 6 bases; unmatched junction nucleotides: 1. The CDR3 has 14 residues. The CDR3 loop is CASSLVLAGGEQYF. The CDR3 DNA is TGCGCCAGCAGCTTGGTACTAGCGGGGGGCGAGCAGTACTTC.

The gene calls are TRBV19 and TRBJ2-6; a possible D gene is TRBD1 (6 bases). This CDR3 has 20 amino acids. V lost 1 base to trimming and J lost 0 bases, with 19 bases between them. Germline V gene lookup returns CDR1 LNHDA and CDR2 SQIVND (reference sequence). CDR3 in amino acids: CASSIGGHQGLSSGANVLTF. The CDR3 coding sequence is TGTGCCAGTAGTATAGGGGGGCACCAGGGGCTAAGCTCTGGGGCCAACGTCCTGACTTTC.

This chain links TRBV5-1 with TRBJ2-5; the D gene is possibly TRBD2 (6 bases). V was clipped by 2 bases and J by 3 bases, with 11 bases between them. The CDR3 spans 14 residues. The V gene's germline CDR1 is SGHRS and CDR2 YFSETQ. As DNA, the CDR3 is TGCGCCAGCAGCTTTTTATCGGGGGAAGAGACCCAGTACTTC. Translating it yields CASSFLSGEETQYF.

The genes are TRBV6-6 and TRBJ2-1; D might be TRBD1 (5 bases). Germline V gene sequence: CDR1 MNHNY, CDR2 SVGAGI (reference sequence). The CDR3 is 13 residues long. V lost 8 bases, J lost 0 bases, and 8 bases lay in between. CDR3 DNA: TGTGCCAGCGGGGCTAGCTCCTACAATGAGCAGTTCTTC. Its translation is CASGASSYNEQFF.

This chain links TRBV6-5 with TRBJ2-5, with 8 nucleotides matching TRBD2. The V segment lost 5 bases and the J segment 4 bases; nucleotides outside the gene matches: 9. This CDR3 has 15 amino acids. Germline V lookup: CDR1 MNHEY, CDR2 SVGAGI. Here the CDR3 reads CASSLLRGGRETQYF. CDR3 coding DNA: TGTGCCAGCAGTCTCCTACGGGGGGGCCGAGAGACCCAGTACTTC.

J is TRBJ1-4 and V is TRBV7-9; D unresolved. The CDR3 consists of 15 residues. V was shortened by 1 base and J by 6 bases, with 12 bases between the two germline ends. CDR1 is SEHNR, CDR2 FQNEAQ, per germline (reference sequence). The CDR3 nucleotides read TGTGCCAGCAGCTTAGAGGCGTTAAGGGATGAAAAACTGTTTTTT. It encodes CASSLEALRDEKLFF.

This sequence joins TRBV7-9 and TRBJ1-1; a weak D match, TRBD1 (5 bases). Trimming removed 1 base from V and 8 bases from J, with 8 bases in between. The CDR3 totals 12 residues. Germline-derived CDR1 and CDR2 are SEHNR and FQNEAQ (reference sequence). The CDR3 region has the DNA TGTGCCAGCAGCTTAGATTGGGGGGAAGCTTTCTTT. It yields the protein CASSLDWGEAFF. The whole variable domain, remainder taken from reference TRBV7-9 and TRBJ1-1, is DTGVSQNPRHKITKRGQNVTFRCDPISEHNRLYWYRQTLGQGPEFLTYFQNEAQLEKSRLLSDRFSAERPKGSFSTLEIQRTEQGDSAMYLCASSLDWGEAFFGQGTRLTVV.

With respect to this clone: One junction end does not reproduce the germline sequence, and a read error may be involved. The chain has TRBV30 and TRBJ2-1; D is possibly TRBD1 (6 bases). CDR3 size: 13 residues. Germline-derived CDR1 and CDR2 are GTSNPN and SVGIG (reference sequence). CDR3 nucleotides: TGTGCCTGGTCCCACGGCCAGGGACACCAATCACTCTTC. Protein sequence: CAWSHGQGHQSLF.

V usage is TRBV19 and J usage is TRBJ1-2, with D perhaps TRBD1 (5 bases). Trimming took 4 bases from V and 7 from J, leaving 16 bases between them. Germline CDR1 reads LNHDA; CDR2 reads SQIVND (reference sequence). The CDR3 is 14 residues long. The CDR3 sequence: CASSTRRQGSGYTF. Written as DNA, the CDR3 is TGTGCCAGTAGTACACGACGCCAGGGTAGTGGCTACACCTTC. The full variable domain, rest sourced from reference TRBV19 and TRBJ1-2, is DGGITQSPKYLFRKEGQNVTLSCEQNLNHDAMYWYRQDPGQGLRLIYYSQIVNDFQKGDIAEGYSVSREKKESFPLTVTSAQKNPTAFYLCASSTRRQGSGYTFGSGTRLTVV.

The rearrangement uses TRBV11-2 and TRBJ1-2; TRBD1 is a possible D gene (6 bases). Germline values: CDR1 SGHAT, CDR2 FQNNGV. Trimming took 3 bases from V and 4 from J, leaving 9 bases between them. The CDR3 spans 13 residues. CDR3 residues: CASSFGQLYGYTF. In nucleotides, the CDR3 is TGTGCCAGCAGCTTCGGACAGCTCTATGGCTACACCTTC.

This chain connects TRBV6-5 to TRBJ2-1; 7 nucleotides align to TRBD1. The CDR3 sequence is 14 residues long. Unmatched junction bases numbered 12, after V lost 8 bases and J lost 8 bases. CDR1 MNHEY and CDR2 SVGAGI come from the germline V gene. CDR3 in amino acids: CASGPGQLADEQFF. CDR3 in DNA: TGTGCCAGCGGGCCGGGACAGTTAGCAGATGAGCAGTTCTTC.